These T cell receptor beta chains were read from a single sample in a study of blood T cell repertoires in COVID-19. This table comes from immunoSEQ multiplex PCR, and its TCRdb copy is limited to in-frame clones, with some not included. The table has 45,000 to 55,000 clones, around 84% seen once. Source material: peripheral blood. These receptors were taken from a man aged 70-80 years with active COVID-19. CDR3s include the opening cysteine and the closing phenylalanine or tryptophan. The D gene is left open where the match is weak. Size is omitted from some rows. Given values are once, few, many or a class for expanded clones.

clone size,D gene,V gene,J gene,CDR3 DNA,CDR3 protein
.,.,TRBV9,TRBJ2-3,TGTGCCAGCAGTACGCACGGAGGCCTTGCAGATACGCAGTATTTT,CASSTHGGLADTQYF
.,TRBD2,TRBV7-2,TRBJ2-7,TGTGCCAGCAGCTCTCAGCGGGGACTAACCTACGAGCAGTACTTC,CASSSQRGLTYEQYF
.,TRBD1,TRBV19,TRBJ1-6,TGTGCCAGTAGTAGAGGGGGCCCGAAGGATCCCCTCCACTTT,CASSRGGPKDPLHF
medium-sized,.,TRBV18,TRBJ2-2,TGTGCCAGCTCACCTAACGACGACACAACCGGGGAGCTGTTTTTT,CASSPNDDTTGELFF
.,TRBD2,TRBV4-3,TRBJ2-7,TGCGCCAGCAGCCAAGATGGGGGGCAGCGGGGGGTAACCTACGAGCAGTACTTC,CASSQDGGQRGVTYEQYF
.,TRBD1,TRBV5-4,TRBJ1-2,TGTGCCAGCAGACGGACAGGGCTGTACTATGGCTACACCTTC,CASRRTGLYYGYTF
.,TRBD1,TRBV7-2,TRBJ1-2,TGTGCCAGCAGCTTAGAGGTCAGGGGGACAAATGGCTACACCTTC,CASSLEVRGTNGYTF
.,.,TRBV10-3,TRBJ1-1,TGTGCCATCAGCACAGGAATCCTCGATGAAGCTTTCTTT,CAISTGILDEAFF
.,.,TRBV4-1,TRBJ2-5,TGCGCCAGCCCTCCGGGGTGGGAGACCCAGTACTTC,CASPPGWETQYF
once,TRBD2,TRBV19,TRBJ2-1,TGTGCCAGTCGGCTAGCGGGGGTGAACAATGAGCAGTTCTTC,CASRLAGVNNEQFF
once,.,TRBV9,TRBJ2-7,TGTGCCAGCAGCCCCAGTCTAGGGGGCTACGAGCAGTACTTC,CASSPSLGGYEQYF
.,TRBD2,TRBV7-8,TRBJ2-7,TGTGCCAGCAGCTCGGGACTAGCGGGTCAAGAGCAGTACTTC,CASSSGLAGQEQYF
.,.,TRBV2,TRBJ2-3,TGTGCCAGCAGTGAAGAGAGGGATACGCAGTATTTT,CASSEERDTQYF
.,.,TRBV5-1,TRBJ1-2,TGCGCCAGCGGTACCGATCGGGGACTATCGGGCTACACCTTC,CASGTDRGLSGYTF
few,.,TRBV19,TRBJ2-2,TGTGCCAGTAATTCCAGGTTGAACACCGGGGAGCTGTTTTTT,CASNSRLNTGELFF
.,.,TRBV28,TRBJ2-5,TGTGCCAGCAGTCAAGCACAAGAGACCCAGTACTTC,CASSQAQETQYF
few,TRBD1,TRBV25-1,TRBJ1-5,TGTGCCAGCAGTGAATGGGGACAGAATCAGCCCCAGCATTTT,CASSEWGQNQPQHF
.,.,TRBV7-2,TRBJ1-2,TGTGCCAGCAGCTTGACAGGTTGGGGCTACACCTTC,CASSLTGWGYTF
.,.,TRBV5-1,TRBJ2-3,TGCGCCAGCAGCCTAAAACCGGATACGCAGTATTTT,CASSLKPDTQYF
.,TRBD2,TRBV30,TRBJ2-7,TGTGCCTGGAGTGTACCAGCGGGGGTGGGCGAGCAGTACTTC,CAWSVPAGVGEQYF
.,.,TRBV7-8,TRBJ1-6,TGTGCCAGCAGCTTGGGTCCAGGGGATCTCTCCTATAATTCACCCCTCCACTTT,CASSLGPGDLSYNSPLHF
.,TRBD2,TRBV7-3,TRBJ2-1,TGTGCCAGCAGCTTATCGGGGGGATCCTACAATGAGCAGTTCTTC,CASSLSGGSYNEQFF
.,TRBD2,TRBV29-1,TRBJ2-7,TGCAGCGTTGCGGCGGGGGGGGGCGGAACCTACGAGCAGTACTTC,CSVAAGGGGTYEQYF
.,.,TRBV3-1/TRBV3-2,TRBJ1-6,TGTGCCAGCAGCTACGGGAATTCACCCCTCCACTTT,CASSYGNSPLHF
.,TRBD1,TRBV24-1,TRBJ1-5,TGTGCCACCGCGGAGGGACAGGGTTTGTCGAATAGCAATCAGCCCCAGCATTTT,CATAEGQGLSNSNQPQHF
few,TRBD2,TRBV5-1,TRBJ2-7,TGCGCCAGCAGCTTGGAGGCGGGGGGAGTTGCTTCCTACGAGCAGTACTTC,CASSLEAGGVASYEQYF
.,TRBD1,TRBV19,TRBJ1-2,TGTGCCAGTAGTCCCTTCCGGACAGGGGGCATTGGCTACACCTTC,CASSPFRTGGIGYTF
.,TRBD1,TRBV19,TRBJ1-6,TGTGCCAGTAGTAGGGGACAGGGATTCTCCTCTGCTAATTCACCCCTCCACTTT,CASSRGQGFSSANSPLHF
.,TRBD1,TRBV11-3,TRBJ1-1,TGTGCCAGCAGCTCGAACTCGGACAGGTGGGATGCTTTCTTT,CASSSNSDRWDAFF
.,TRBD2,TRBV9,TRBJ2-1,TGTGCCAGCAGCGTAGGGTTGACGAGCGGGGCAAACAATGAGCAGTTCTTC,CASSVGLTSGANNEQFF
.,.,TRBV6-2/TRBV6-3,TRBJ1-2,TGTGCCAGCAGTTACTCGTCAGGTCGCGGCTACACCTTC,CASSYSSGRGYTF
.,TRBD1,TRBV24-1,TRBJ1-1,TGTGCCACCAGCCCCAGGACAGGGGATGGCACTGAAGCTTTCTTT,CATSPRTGDGTEAFF
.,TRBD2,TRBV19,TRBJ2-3,TGTGCCAGTAGTGTGCGGGGGGATACGCAGTATTTT,CASSVRGDTQYF
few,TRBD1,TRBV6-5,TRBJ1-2,TGTGCCAGCAGGCCCCCGGGACAGATCTTAGTTGGCTACACCTTC,CASRPPGQILVGYTF
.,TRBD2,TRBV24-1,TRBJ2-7,TGTGCCACCAGTTTTGGGACTAGCGGCTCCTACGAGCAGTACTTC,CATSFGTSGSYEQYF
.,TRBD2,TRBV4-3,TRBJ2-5,TGCGCCAGCAGCCAGGCGTTTTGGGGAGGGGAGACCCAGTACTTC,CASSQAFWGGETQYF
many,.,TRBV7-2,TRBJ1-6,TGTGCCAGCAGCCCAGGACAGTCCTATAATTCACCCCTCCACTTT,CASSPGQSYNSPLHF
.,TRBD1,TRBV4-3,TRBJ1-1,TGCGCCAGTCGGCAGGGGGGTCTCATGAACACTGAAGCTTTCTTT,CASRQGGLMNTEAFF
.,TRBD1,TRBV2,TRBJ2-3,TGTGCCAGCAAGGACAGGCCAGTGATCCAGCTTATAGGCGCAGATACGCAGTATTTT,CASKDRPVIQLIGADTQYF
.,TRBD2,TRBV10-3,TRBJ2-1,TGTGCCATCGGCGGGGGACTAGCGGGGGCTTACAATGAGCAGTTCTTC,CAIGGGLAGAYNEQFF
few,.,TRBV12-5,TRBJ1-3,TGTGCTAGTGGTACAGGGATGTCTGGAAACACCATATATTTT,CASGTGMSGNTIYF
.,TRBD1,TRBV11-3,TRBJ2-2,TGTGCCAGCAGCCCAGTGGTGACAGGGGGACCCGGGGAGCTGTTTTTT,CASSPVVTGGPGELFF
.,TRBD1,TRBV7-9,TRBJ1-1,TGTGCCAGCAGCTCGACAGGGGGCCCTTTCTTT,CASSSTGGPFF